A single sample is the source of the 9 T cell receptor beta chains below, sequenced in a study of blood T cell repertoires in COVID-19. Sequenced by immunoSEQ multiplex PCR; TCRdb stores in-frame clones only, minus some. The sample contains approximately 330,000 clones, 86% of which appear only once. Sequencing was carried out using PBMCs or T cells enriched from blood (not recorded which). The receptors originated from a woman aged 40 to 49 with acute COVID-19.

This clone showed up just a few times. V is TRBV6-6 and J is TRBJ2-1; no definite D call. The ends were cut back, 6 bases at V and 9 bases at J, with 12 bases in the middle. CDR1 MNHNY and CDR2 SVGAGI come from the germline V gene (reference sequence). This CDR3 has 12 residues. The CDR3 DNA is TGTGCCAGCAGCCTTGGGCGTGGTGAGCAGTTCTTC. It translates to CASSLGRGEQFF.

The chain couples TRBV9 to TRBJ1-3; no definite D call. With 1 base removed from V and 0 bases from J, the gap between germline ends came to 11 bases. Germline V lookup: CDR1 SGDLS, CDR2 YYNGEE. There are 16 residues in the CDR3. This CDR3 reads CASSVIGSYSGNTIYF. CDR3 DNA: TGTGCCAGCAGCGTAATCGGGAGTTACTCTGGAAACACCATATATTTT.

The chain has TRBV27 and TRBJ1-5, with 7 bases that match TRBD1. The V gene's germline CDR1 is MNHEY and CDR2 SMNVEV (reference sequence). V shed 5 bases, J shed 1 base, and the junction held 8 bases outside the gene matches. The CDR3 extends over 16 amino acids. The chain's CDR3 is CASSLTGVGSNQPQHF. The CDR3 bases are TGTGCCAGCAGTCTCACAGGGGTTGGAAGCAATCAGCCCCAGCATTTT.

The sample holds a few counts of this clone. The chain combines TRBV2 with TRBJ1-2; TRBD1 agrees at 7 bases. This CDR3 is 13 amino acids long. With V trimmed by 5 bases and J by 2 bases, 2 bases remained unmatched. CDR1 and CDR2 (germline): SNHLY, FYNNEI. The CDR3 loop reads CASSLQGNYGYTF. CDR3 sequence (DNA): TGTGCCAGCAGTTTACAGGGGAACTATGGCTACACCTTC.

This clone was observed a single time. The chain carries TRBV6-1 and TRBJ1-1; no clear D gene. CDR1 MNHNS and CDR2 SASEGT come from the germline V gene. The CDR3 has 10 amino acids. Trimming cost V 1 base and J 11 bases, with 5 bases left between them. CDR3 in amino acids: CASSEVVAFF. In nucleotides, the CDR3 is TGTGCCAGCAGTGAAGTAGTTGCTTTCTTT.

The chain recombines TRBV19 with TRBJ2-3; TRBD2 matches at 9 bases. CDR3 size: 15 residues. The germline V gene has CDR1 LNHDA and CDR2 SQIVND (reference sequence). V was pared by 7 bases and J by 5 bases, with 10 bases of the junction left unmatched. Here the CDR3 DNA reads TGTGCCAGTACGAGCCTAGCGGGGACGGGAGATACGCAGTATTTT. Its protein is CASTSLAGTGDTQYF.

V usage is TRBV6-2 or TRBV6-3 and J usage is TRBJ2-3, with TRBD2 identical over 10 bases. The CDR3 extends over 18 amino acids. Trimming cost V 4 bases and J 2 bases; bases outside gene matches: 12. CDR1 and CDR2 from the germline V gene are MNHEY and SVGEGT. The CDR3 DNA follows: TGTGCCAGCAGTTCCTCGGGGTTACTAGCGGGACTCACAGATACGCAGTATTTT. Its translation is CASSSSGLLAGLTDTQYF.

The gene calls are TRBV2 and TRBJ1-5, with 7 nucleotides matching TRBD1. This CDR3 is built from 15 residues. Germline CDR1 is SNHLY and CDR2 is FYNNEI. The junction had 7 bases not matched to a gene; V was cut back by 8 bases and J by 0 bases. The DNA for the CDR3 is TGTGCCAGCTCCCTTAGACAGGGTAGCAATCAGCCCCAGCATTTT. Translation: CASSLRQGSNQPQHF.

The chain joins TRBV4-1 to TRBJ1-5, with D perhaps TRBD1 (6 bases). Germline V lookup: CDR1 MGHRA, CDR2 YSYEKL. V was clipped by 1 base and J by 6 bases, with 16 bases between them. The CDR3 has 16 amino acids. CDR3 amino acids: CASSQGQAPLGQPQHF. CDR3 nucleotides: TGCGCCAGCAGCCAAGGACAGGCCCCCCTAGGTCAGCCCCAGCATTTT.